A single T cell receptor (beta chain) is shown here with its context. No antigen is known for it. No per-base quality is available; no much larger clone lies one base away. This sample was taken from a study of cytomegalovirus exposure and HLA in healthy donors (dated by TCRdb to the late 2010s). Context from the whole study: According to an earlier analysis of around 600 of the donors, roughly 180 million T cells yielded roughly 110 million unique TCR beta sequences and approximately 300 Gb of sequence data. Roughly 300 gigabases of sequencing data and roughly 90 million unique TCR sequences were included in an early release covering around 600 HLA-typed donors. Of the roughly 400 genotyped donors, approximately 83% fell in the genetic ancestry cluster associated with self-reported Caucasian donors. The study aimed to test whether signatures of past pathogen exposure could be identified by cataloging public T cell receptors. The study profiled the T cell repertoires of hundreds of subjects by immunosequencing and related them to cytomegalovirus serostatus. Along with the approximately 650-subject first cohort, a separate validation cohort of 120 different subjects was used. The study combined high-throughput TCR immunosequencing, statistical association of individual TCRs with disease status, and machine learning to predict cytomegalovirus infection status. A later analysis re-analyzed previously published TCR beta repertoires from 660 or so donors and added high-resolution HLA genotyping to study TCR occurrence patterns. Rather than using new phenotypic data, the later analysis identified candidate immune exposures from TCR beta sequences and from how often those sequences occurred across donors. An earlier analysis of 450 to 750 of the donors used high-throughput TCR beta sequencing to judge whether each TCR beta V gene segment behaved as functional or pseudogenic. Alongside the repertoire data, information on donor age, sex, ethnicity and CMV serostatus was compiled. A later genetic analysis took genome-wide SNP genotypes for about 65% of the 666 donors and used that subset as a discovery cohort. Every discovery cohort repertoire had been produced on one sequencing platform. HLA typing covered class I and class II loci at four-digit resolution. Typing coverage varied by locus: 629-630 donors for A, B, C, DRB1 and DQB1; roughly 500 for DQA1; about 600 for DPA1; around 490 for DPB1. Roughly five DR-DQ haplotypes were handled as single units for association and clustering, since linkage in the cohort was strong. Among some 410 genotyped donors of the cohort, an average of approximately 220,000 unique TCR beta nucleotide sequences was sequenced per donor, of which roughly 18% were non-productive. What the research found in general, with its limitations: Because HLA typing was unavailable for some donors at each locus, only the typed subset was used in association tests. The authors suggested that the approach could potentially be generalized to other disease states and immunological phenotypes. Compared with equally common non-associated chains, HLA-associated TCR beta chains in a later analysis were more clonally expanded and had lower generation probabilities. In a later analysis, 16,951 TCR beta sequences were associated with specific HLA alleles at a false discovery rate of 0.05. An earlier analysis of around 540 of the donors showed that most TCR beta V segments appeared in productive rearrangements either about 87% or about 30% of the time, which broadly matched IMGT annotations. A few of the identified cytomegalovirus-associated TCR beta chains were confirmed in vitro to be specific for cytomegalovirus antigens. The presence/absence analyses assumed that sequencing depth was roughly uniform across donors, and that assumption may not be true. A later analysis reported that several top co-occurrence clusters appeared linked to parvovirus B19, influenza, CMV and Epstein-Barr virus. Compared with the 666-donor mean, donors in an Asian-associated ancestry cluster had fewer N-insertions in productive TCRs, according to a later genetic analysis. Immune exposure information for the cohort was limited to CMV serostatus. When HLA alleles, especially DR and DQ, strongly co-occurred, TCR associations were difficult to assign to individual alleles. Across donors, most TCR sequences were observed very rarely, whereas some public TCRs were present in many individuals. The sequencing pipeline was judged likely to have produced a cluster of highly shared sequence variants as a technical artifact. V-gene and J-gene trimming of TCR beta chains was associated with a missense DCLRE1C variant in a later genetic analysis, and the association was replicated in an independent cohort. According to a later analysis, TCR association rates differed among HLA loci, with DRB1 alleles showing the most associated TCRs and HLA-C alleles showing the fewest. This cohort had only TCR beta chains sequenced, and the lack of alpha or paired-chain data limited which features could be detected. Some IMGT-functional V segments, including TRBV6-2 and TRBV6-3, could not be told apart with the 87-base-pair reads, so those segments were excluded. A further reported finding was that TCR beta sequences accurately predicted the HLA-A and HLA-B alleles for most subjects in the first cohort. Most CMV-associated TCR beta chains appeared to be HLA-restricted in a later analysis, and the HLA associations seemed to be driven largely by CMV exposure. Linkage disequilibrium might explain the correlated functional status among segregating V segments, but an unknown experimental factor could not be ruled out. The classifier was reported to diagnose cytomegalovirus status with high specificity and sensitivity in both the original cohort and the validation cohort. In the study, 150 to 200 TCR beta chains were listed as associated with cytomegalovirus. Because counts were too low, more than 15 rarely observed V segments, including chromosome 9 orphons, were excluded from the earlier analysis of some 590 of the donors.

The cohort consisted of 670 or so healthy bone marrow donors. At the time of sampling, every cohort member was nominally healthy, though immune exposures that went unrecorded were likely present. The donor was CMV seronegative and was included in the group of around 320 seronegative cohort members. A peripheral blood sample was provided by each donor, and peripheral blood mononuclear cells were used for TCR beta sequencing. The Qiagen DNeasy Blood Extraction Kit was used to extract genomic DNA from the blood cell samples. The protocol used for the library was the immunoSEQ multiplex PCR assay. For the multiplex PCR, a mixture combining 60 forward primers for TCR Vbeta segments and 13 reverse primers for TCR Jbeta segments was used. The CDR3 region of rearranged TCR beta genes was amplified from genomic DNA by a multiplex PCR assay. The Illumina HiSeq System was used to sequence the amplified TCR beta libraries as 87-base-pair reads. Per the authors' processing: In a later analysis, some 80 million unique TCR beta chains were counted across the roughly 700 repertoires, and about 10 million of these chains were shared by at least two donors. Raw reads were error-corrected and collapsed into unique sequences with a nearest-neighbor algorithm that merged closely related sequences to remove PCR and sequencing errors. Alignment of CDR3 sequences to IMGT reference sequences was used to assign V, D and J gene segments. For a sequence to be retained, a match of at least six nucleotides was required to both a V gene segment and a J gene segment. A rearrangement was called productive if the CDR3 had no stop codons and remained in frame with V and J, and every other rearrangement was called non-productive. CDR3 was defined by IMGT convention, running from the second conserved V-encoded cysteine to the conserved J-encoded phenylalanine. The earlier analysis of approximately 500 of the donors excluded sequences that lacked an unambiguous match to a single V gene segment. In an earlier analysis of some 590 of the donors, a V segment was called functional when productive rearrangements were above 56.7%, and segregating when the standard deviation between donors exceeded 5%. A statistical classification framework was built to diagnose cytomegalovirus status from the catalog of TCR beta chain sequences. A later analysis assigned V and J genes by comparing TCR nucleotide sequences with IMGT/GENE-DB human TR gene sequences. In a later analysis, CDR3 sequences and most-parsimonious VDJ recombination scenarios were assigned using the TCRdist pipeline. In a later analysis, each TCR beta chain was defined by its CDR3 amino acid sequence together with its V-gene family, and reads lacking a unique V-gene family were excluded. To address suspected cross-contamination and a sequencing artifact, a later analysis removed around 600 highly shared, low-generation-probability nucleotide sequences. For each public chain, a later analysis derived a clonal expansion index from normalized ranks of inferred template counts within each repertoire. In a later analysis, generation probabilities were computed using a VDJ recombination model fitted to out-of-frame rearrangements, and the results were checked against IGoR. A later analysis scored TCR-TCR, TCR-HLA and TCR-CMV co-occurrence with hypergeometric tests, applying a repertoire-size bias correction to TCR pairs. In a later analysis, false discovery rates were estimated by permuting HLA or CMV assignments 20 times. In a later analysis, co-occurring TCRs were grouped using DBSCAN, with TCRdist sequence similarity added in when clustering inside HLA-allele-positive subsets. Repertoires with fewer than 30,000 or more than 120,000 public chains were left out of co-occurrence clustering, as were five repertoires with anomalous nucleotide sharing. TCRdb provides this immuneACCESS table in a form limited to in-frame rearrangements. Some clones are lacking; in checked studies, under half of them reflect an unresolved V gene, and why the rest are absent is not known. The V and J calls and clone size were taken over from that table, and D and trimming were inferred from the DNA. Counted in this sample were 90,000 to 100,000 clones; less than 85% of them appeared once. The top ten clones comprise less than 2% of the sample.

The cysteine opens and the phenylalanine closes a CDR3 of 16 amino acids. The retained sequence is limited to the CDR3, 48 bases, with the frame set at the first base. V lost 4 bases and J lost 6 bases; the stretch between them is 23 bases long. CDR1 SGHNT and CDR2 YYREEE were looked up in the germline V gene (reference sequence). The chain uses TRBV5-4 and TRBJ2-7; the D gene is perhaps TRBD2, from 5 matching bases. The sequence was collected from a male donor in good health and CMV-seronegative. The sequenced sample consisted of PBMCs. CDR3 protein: CASSRPAGGSSSEQYF. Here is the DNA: TGTGCCAGCAGCCGCCCGGCGGGCGGATCATCTAGCGAGCAGTACTTC.